This T cell receptor beta chain was recovered during a study of beta chain features in type 1 diabetes. As for the study in general: Analysis included 100 million to 140 million sorted cells drawn from all samples. The study, taken as a whole, reports: The study found fewer insertions and more deletions at VDJ junctions in type 1 diabetes patients. Type 1 diabetes patients had TCRB CDR3s that were shorter (moderately but significantly so) in all four CD4+ subsets.

Reverse transcription of all isolated RNA meant that expressed TCRB transcripts were sequenced. The assay was immunoSEQ multiplex PCR, and TCRdb's table has in-frame clones only and misses some. Of 250,000 to 350,000 clones listed, roughly an eighth are singletons. Sorting that relied on CD45RO/CCR7/CD25/CD127/CD95/CD27 yielded CD4+ naive, central memory, regulatory and stem cell-like memory cells. Every sorted population was more than 98% pure. To note about this clone: Its antigen remains unknown.

CDR1 is MDHEN and CDR2 is SYDVKM in the germline V gene. Trimming removed 7 bases from V and 0 bases from J; junction bases left unmatched: 7. This CDR3 comprises 17 residues. Sequencing used naive CD4+ T cells from blood. The receptor was isolated from a man aged 30-40 years with type 1 diabetes. This chain connects TRBV28 to TRBJ2-2; 11 bases agree with TRBD2. CDR3 nucleotides: TGTGCCAGCACCGGGACTAGCGGAAACGCGAACACCGGGGAGCTGTTTTTT. Its translation is CASTGTSGNANTGELFF.